Below, 28 T cell receptor beta chains from the same sample are listed, as sequenced in a study of cytomegalovirus exposure and HLA in healthy donors. Sequencing was performed with immunoSEQ multiplex PCR; in TCRdb, only in-frame clones are kept and a portion is missing. The repertoire consists of 200,000 to 250,000 clones, with over 80% occurring once and the leading ten covering around 15%. Sequencing was carried out using PBMCs. All receptors derive from a woman in her 30s in good health and CMV-seropositive.

A note on this clone: The junction and the germline gene differ at one end; a read error may be behind it. This chain uses TRBV13 with TRBJ1-1; 9 bases agree with TRBD1. The CDR3 loop spans 12 amino acids. Germline V gene data show CDR1 as PRHDT and CDR2 as FYEKMQ (reference sequence). CDR3 DNA sequence: TGTGCCAGCAGCTGGACAGGGGCTGAGGCTTTCTTT. It encodes CASSWTGAEAFF.

About this clone itself: The same CDR3 is also encoded by other DNA sequences in this sample. The chain couples TRBV5-1 to TRBJ2-1, with D maybe TRBD2 (6 bases). The CDR3 totals 12 residues. V gave up 5 bases and J gave up 4 bases, with 7 bases separating them. Germline CDR1 reads SGHRS; CDR2 reads YFSETQ. The CDR3 DNA reads TGCGCCAGCAGTAGCGGTTACAATGAGCAGTTCTTC. It is translated as CASSSGYNEQFF.

The chain is built from TRBV6-6 and TRBJ2-7, with 13 bases identical to TRBD2. This CDR3 spans 15 amino acids. V trimming: 6 bases; J trimming: 5 bases; junction bases outside the gene matches: 7. Germline CDR1 and CDR2: MNHNY and SVGAGI (reference sequence). DNA for the CDR3: TGTGCCAGCAGCCCAGAAGGGACTAGCGGGAACGAGCAGTACTTC. Residues: CASSPEGTSGNEQYF.

This clone was seen a handful of times. The chain carries TRBV2 and TRBJ1-4; TRBD1 matches 7 bases. Germline CDR1 SNHLY, CDR2 FYNNEI. V was clipped by 4 bases and J by 0 bases; unmatched bases: 5. The CDR3 has 16 residues. In DNA form, the CDR3 reads TGTGCCAGCAGTGGGACAGGACATGCAACTAATGAAAAACTGTTTTTT. Translated: CASSGTGHATNEKLFF.

The gene calls are TRBV7-6 and TRBJ2-3, with 9 positions matching TRBD1. The CDR3 has 16 residues. The germline gives CDR1 SGHVS, CDR2 FNYEAQ. Unmatched junction bases numbered 10, after V lost 5 bases and J lost 4 bases. DNA of the CDR3: TGTGCCAGCAGCGCCCGAGGGACAGGGTTGGCAGATACGCAGTATTTT. Protein: CASSARGTGLADTQYF.

CDR3 residues: CASTTRYQETQYF. In DNA form, the CDR3 reads TGTGCCAGCACCACGCGGTACCAAGAGACCCAGTACTTC. The chain carries TRBV25-1 and TRBJ2-5; D call uncertain. The CDR3 totals 13 residues. Germline V gives CDR1 MGHDK, CDR2 SYGVNS. Trimming took off 7 bases at V and 0 bases at J, with 9 bases between the two ends.

The chain couples TRBV6-1 to TRBJ2-1; 7 bases map to TRBD2. CDR3 size: 15 residues. Germline V gene data show CDR1 as MNHNS and CDR2 as SASEGT. V gave up 4 bases and J gave up 4 bases; unmatched junction bases: 7. The CDR3 sequence: CASSVRDYFYNEQFF. The CDR3 DNA reads TGTGCCAGCAGTGTTAGGGACTACTTTTACAATGAGCAGTTCTTC.

This rearrangement joins TRBV6-5 to TRBJ1-2; possibly TRBD1 for D (6 bases). V dropped 4 bases and J dropped 5 bases, with 11 bases sitting between them. The CDR3 is 13 residues long. Germline values: CDR1 MNHEY, CDR2 SVGAGI. The CDR3 nucleotides are TGTGCCAGCAGTTTAGGGGGTCGTTATGGCTACACCTTC. As protein: CASSLGGRYGYTF.

V is TRBV4-3 and J is TRBJ2-7; 7 bases match TRBD2. Trimming removed 0 bases from V and 7 bases from J; junction bases left unmatched: 9. The CDR3 extends over 15 amino acids. Per germline, CDR1 LGHNA and CDR2 YSLEER. CDR3 amino acids: CASSQDLTGGLEQYF. The DNA for the CDR3 is TGCGCCAGCAGCCAAGACCTAACGGGAGGATTAGAGCAGTACTTC.

V is TRBV27 and J is TRBJ1-4; D uncertain. The CDR3 contains 15 residues. V lost 6 bases, J lost 8 bases, and 19 bases lay in between. CDR1 and CDR2 from the germline V gene are MNHEY and SMNVEV (reference sequence). The CDR3 bases are TGTGCCAGCAGCGTAAAGTTGGGAAGAGGCGAAAAACTGTTTTTT. Protein product: CASSVKLGRGEKLFF.

The J gene is TRBJ1-1, the V gene TRBV6-5; tentative D call: TRBD1 (5 bases). CDR1 and CDR2 from the germline V gene are MNHEY and SVGAGI. CDR3 length: 13 residues. V was pared by 6 bases and J by 7 bases, with 15 bases between. CDR3 nucleotides: TGTGCCAGCAGCCCCCCCCGGGGGGTTGAAGCTTTCTTT. This encodes CASSPPRGVEAFF.

This clone was observed a single time. V is TRBV14 and J is TRBJ2-1, with 7 bases that match TRBD2. The V gene's germline CDR1 is SGHDN and CDR2 FVKESK. This CDR3 region has 16 residues. V shed 5 bases, J shed 1 base, and the junction held 8 bases outside the gene matches. The CDR3 bases are TGTGCCAGCAGCATTGGGAGGGGTTCGTCCTACAATGAGCAGTTCTTC. This translates into CASSIGRGSSYNEQFF.

The rearrangement links TRBV28 to TRBJ1-2; D not resolved. V lost 3 bases and J lost 5, with 7 bases in between. CDR1 and CDR2 from the germline V gene are MDHEN and SYDVKM. CDR3 length: 12 residues. This CDR3 reads CASSFFLYGYTF. In nucleotides, the CDR3 is TGTGCCAGCAGTTTCTTTCTTTATGGCTACACCTTC.

The rearrangement links TRBV7-3 to TRBJ2-3, with D unresolved. The V and J ends lost 1 base and 2 bases respectively, with 7 bases between them. This CDR3 spans 14 amino acids. Germline V CDR1 and CDR2: SGHTA, FQGTGA. The DNA for the CDR3 is TGTGCCAGCAGCTTAAACAGCTACACAGATACGCAGTATTTT. Its protein product is CASSLNSYTDTQYF.

The V call is TRBV19, the J call TRBJ2-5, with TRBD1 matching over 7 bases. Per the germline V gene, CDR1 is LNHDA and CDR2 is SQIVND (reference sequence). The CDR3 spans 14 residues. V was pared by 4 bases and J by 9 bases, with 11 bases of the junction left unmatched. CDR3 DNA: TGTGCCAGTAGTACCAGGGGGTCCATTGAGGCCCAGTACTTC. The encoded protein is CASSTRGSIEAQYF.

The genes are TRBV7-2 and TRBJ2-5, with D uncertain. Trimming removed 2 bases at V and 5 bases at J, with 6 bases between. CDR1 is SGHTA and CDR2 is FQGNSA in the germline V gene. This CDR3 spans 12 amino acids. DNA for the CDR3: TGTGCCAGCAGCTTATCTGTGGAGACCCAGTACTTC. Amino acids: CASSLSVETQYF.

The chain joins TRBV19 to TRBJ1-2, with D maybe TRBD1 (5 bases). V lost 5 bases and J 3 bases, leaving 10 bases between the germline ends. The CDR3 runs to 13 residues. Germline lookup yields CDR1 LNHDA and CDR2 SQIVND (reference sequence). CDR3 coding DNA: TGTGCCAGTAGTCCGGGACGGTACTATGGCTACACCTTC. Translation gives CASSPGRYYGYTF.

This clone was counted only a few times. The chain has TRBV7-9 and TRBJ1-4; tentatively, D is TRBD1 (6 bases). CDR1 and CDR2 from the germline V gene are SEHNR and FQNEAQ (reference sequence). Trimming cost V 5 bases and J 4 bases, with 14 bases left between them. CDR3 size: 15 residues. CDR3 protein: CASSIRTDLNEKLFF. The CDR3 region has the DNA TGTGCCAGCAGCATCAGGACAGACCTTAATGAAAAACTGTTTTTT.

The CDR3 region is CASSLFSATNEKLFF. CDR3 nucleotide sequence: TGCGCCAGCAGCTTGTTCAGTGCAACTAATGAAAAACTGTTTTTT. This rearrangement joins TRBV5-1 to TRBJ1-4; D gene unclear. Trimming cost V 1 base and J 0 bases, with 7 bases left between them. Germline V gives CDR1 SGHRS, CDR2 YFSETQ. The CDR3 covers 15 residues. The full variable domain, with the rest looked up from reference TRBV5-1 and TRBJ1-4, is KAGVTQTPRYLIKTRGQQVTLSCSPISGHRSVSWYQQTPGQGLQFLFEYFSETQRNKGNFPGRFSGRQFSNSRSEMNVSTLELGDSALYLCASSLFSATNEKLFFGSGTQLSVL.

This rearrangement joins TRBV4-1 to TRBJ2-1; 9 nucleotides line up with TRBD1. Germline V gene lookup returns CDR1 MGHRA and CDR2 YSYEKL. This CDR3 has 16 amino acids. V shed 2 bases, J shed 5 bases, and the junction held 7 bases outside the gene matches. The CDR3 DNA reads as TGCGCCAGCAGCCAACCAGGACAGGGGATCCACAATGAGCAGTTCTTC. Translation: CASSQPGQGIHNEQFF.

CDR3 DNA sequence: TGTGCCAGCAGTTACGGGGCCCCCTCAACAGCTTTCTTT. Translation gives CASSYGAPSTAFF. The chain combines TRBV6-6 with TRBJ1-1; tentative D call: TRBD1 (5 bases). The CDR3 is 13 residues long. Germline CDR1 and CDR2: MNHNY and SVGAGI (reference sequence). Trimming removed 2 bases at V and 10 bases at J, with 14 bases between.

The chain is built from TRBV11-2 and TRBJ2-5; the D is unclear. Germline V lookup: CDR1 SGHAT, CDR2 FQNNGV. The length of the CDR3 is 12 residues. V shed 0 bases and J shed 7 bases, with 6 bases lying between them. The CDR3 DNA is TGTGCCAGCAGCTTAGAGTTAGGGACCCAGTACTTC. It specifies CASSLELGTQYF.

V and J are TRBV5-1 and TRBJ1-5; the match to TRBD1 covers 11 bases. The CDR3 has 14 residues. J lost 8 bases, V lost 3 bases, and 4 bases had no gene match. Per the germline V gene, CDR1 is SGHRS and CDR2 is YFSETQ. CDR3: CASSWTGGAEPQHF. The CDR3 nucleotides read TGCGCCAGCAGCTGGACAGGGGGCGCGGAGCCCCAGCATTTT. Full variable domain (missing parts from reference TRBV5-1 and TRBJ1-5): KAGVTQTPRYLIKTRGQQVTLSCSPISGHRSVSWYQQTPGQGLQFLFEYFSETQRNKGNFPGRFSGRQFSNSRSEMNVSTLELGDSALYLCASSWTGGAEPQHFGDGTRLSIL.

This clone was detected once. The junction shows a germline mismatch at one end, possibly a read error. The chain recombines TRBV2 with TRBJ1-4; no definite D call. The CDR3 extends over 13 amino acids. CDR1 and CDR2 (germline): SNHLY, FYNNEI. Written as DNA, the CDR3 is TGTGCCAGCAGCGAAGCCCAACGGGGAAAACTGTTTTTT. Its protein product is CASSEAQRGKLFF.

The J gene is TRBJ2-7, the V gene TRBV11-2; D gene uncertain. Between the trimmed V and J ends, which lost 5 bases and 3 bases, there was a span of 17 bases. The V gene's germline CDR1 is SGHAT and CDR2 FQNNGV. The CDR3 has 15 amino acids. The CDR3 sequence: CASSLKGYAYYEQYF. In nucleotides, the CDR3 is TGTGCCAGCAGCCTCAAAGGGTATGCCTACTACGAGCAGTACTTC.

This clone has more than one count but fewer than ten. The V call is TRBV5-1, the J call TRBJ1-2; the D is unclear. The CDR3 consists of 16 residues. CDR1 is SGHRS and CDR2 is YFSETQ in the germline V gene. V was pared by 1 base and J by 10 bases, with 23 bases between. CDR3 loop: CASSLSGQSSLYYYTF. The CDR3 DNA is TGCGCCAGCAGCTTGTCGGGCCAGTCGTCTTTATATTACTACACCTTC.

The chain joins TRBV5-8 to TRBJ1-2; D possibly corresponds to TRBD1 (6 bases). This CDR3 is built from 13 residues. Germline V gene data show CDR1 as SGHTS and CDR2 as YDEGEE. V lost 6 bases to trimming and J lost 5 bases, with 14 bases between them. The CDR3 sequence: CASTQRGGYGYTF. CDR3 nucleotides: TGTGCCAGCACCCAAAGGGGGGGATATGGCTACACCTTC.

The sample holds one count of this clone. The chain recombines TRBV6-5 with TRBJ2-3, with 7 bases lining up with TRBD2. Per the germline V gene, CDR1 is MNHEY and CDR2 is SVGAGI. The CDR3 spans 12 residues. V trimming: 6 bases; J trimming: 3 bases; junction bases outside the gene matches: 0. CDR3 in amino acids: CASRGGTDTQYF. In DNA, the CDR3 is TGTGCCAGCAGGGGAGGGACAGATACGCAGTATTTT.